This T cell receptor (beta chain) is from a study of metastatic and nonmetastatic thyroid tumors. TCRdb re-analyzed the PCR reads through MiXCR. The sample consists of tens of thousands of clones, over 25% of them appearing once. Thyroid surgery was performed in patients who had received no treatment beforehand. The V gene's germline CDR1 is SNHLY and CDR2 FYNNEI. The CDR3 loop spans 12 amino acids. Trimming stripped 4 bases from V and 3 bases from J, with 7 bases between. The chain has TRBV2 and TRBJ2-7; D not certain. Sequenced: blood. This receptor was identified in a male donor with papillary thyroid cancer or a benign thyroid nodule (not recorded which). Some clones in this sample may be carry-over from other donors' samples. CDR3 DNA: TGTGCCAGCAGTGTACAGAGCTACGAGCAGTACTTC. It codes for CASSVQSYEQYF. The full variable domain, with the rest looked up from reference TRBV2 and TRBJ2-7, is EPEVTQTPSHQVTQMGQEVILRCVPISNHLYFYWYRQILGQKVEFLVSFYNNEISEKSEIFDDQFSVERPDGSNFTLKIRSTKLEDSAMYFCASSVQSYEQYFGPGTRLTVT.